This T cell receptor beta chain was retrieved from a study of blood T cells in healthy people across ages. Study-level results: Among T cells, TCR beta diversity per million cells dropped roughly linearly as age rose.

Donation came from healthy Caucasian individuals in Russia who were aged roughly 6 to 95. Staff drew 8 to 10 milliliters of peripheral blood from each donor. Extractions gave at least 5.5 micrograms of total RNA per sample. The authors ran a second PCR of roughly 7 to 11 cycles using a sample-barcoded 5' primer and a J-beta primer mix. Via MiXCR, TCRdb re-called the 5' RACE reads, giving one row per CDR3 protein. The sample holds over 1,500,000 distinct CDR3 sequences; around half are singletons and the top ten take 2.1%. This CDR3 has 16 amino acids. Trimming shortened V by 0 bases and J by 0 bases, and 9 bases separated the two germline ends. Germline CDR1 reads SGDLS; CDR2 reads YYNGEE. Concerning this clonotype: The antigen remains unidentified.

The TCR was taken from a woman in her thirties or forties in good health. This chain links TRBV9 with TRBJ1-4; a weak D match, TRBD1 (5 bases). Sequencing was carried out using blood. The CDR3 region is CASSVEGIATNEKLFF. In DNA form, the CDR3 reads TGTGCCAGCAGCGTAGAGGGGATCGCAACTAATGAAAAACTGTTTTTT. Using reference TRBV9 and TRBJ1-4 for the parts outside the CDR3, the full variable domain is DSGVTQTPKHLITATGQRVTLRCSPRSGDLSVYWYQQSLDQGLQFLIQYYNGEERAKGNILERFSAQQFPDLHSELNLSSLELGDSALYFCASSVEGIATNEKLFFGSGTQLSVL.